Shown below are 9 T cell receptor beta chains from a single sample sequenced in a study of identical twins (dated by TCRdb to the mid-2010s). The library relied on 5' RACE. The reads were generated on an Illumina HiSeq 2000. TCRdb itself trimmed the public reads at Q25 with fastp, ran MiXCR and retained productive beta chains. One record per CDR3 amino acid sequence lists the most common genes and DNA. In all, the sample holds about 700,000 distinct CDR3 sequences, and around 8.6% of those were seen once. Together, the top ten hold approximately 0.94% of the sample. In addition, the sample was reused for a study of yellow fever vaccine responses in identical twins.

Sequencing was done on a sample of PBMCs. These receptors were taken from a woman aged 18-29 years in good health.

This clonotype was found a few times. The V and J genes are TRBV5-1 and TRBJ2-1; D might be TRBD1 (6 bases). This CDR3 contains 15 residues. Trimming cost V 1 base and J 7 bases, with 15 bases left between them. CDR1 SGHRS and CDR2 YFSETQ come from the germline V gene. The CDR3 nucleotides are TGCGCCAGCAGCTTGCGAGGGCAGGGGATGAATGAGCAGTTCTTC. The encoded protein is CASSLRGQGMNEQFF.

This clonotype was counted ten times or more. J is TRBJ2-2 and V is TRBV7-2; D not resolved. This CDR3 comprises 13 residues. CDR1 is SGHTA and CDR2 is FQGNSA in the germline V gene. V dropped 5 bases and J dropped 2 bases, with 6 bases sitting between them. CDR3 loop: CASSIKNTGELFF. Here the CDR3 DNA reads TGTGCCAGCAGCATTAAAAACACCGGGGAGCTGTTTTTT.

This clonotype was counted a few times. The chain recombines TRBV20-1 with TRBJ1-5; no definite D call. The germline V gene has CDR1 DFQATT and CDR2 SNEGSKA (reference sequence). Trimming shortened V by 3 bases and J by 2 bases, and 14 bases separated the two germline ends. The CDR3 consists of 15 residues. This chain's CDR3 is CSASKYMDGNQPQHF. Written as DNA, the CDR3 is TGCAGTGCTAGTAAGTACATGGACGGCAATCAGCCCCAGCATTTT.

This clonotype was seen more than once but under ten times. The chain's CDR3 is CATSRDREIRGDEAFF. CDR3 nucleotides: TGTGCCACCAGCAGAGACAGGGAGATTCGGGGGGATGAAGCTTTCTTT. The V and J genes are TRBV15 and TRBJ1-1; perhaps TRBD1 as D (5 bases). The V end was cut by 0 bases, the J end by 7 bases, with 18 bases between. Germline CDR1 is LNHNV and CDR2 is YYDKDF (reference sequence). The CDR3 spans 16 residues.

This clonotype was observed a handful of times. The CDR3, as DNA: TGTGCCAGCAGCTACCAGGGGAGCACTGAAGCTTTCTTT. Its translation is CASSYQGSTEAFF. The V call is TRBV6-5, the J call TRBJ1-1; perhaps TRBD1 as D (6 bases). CDR3 length equals 13 residues. In germline, CDR1 is MNHEY, CDR2 SVGAGI. The V end lost 6 bases, the J end lost 4 bases, and 12 bases lay between the germline ends.

This clonotype was detected many times. This chain uses TRBV9 with TRBJ2-7; D remains unclear. CDR1 and CDR2 from the germline V gene are SGDLS and YYNGEE. Between the trimmed V and J ends, which lost 3 bases and 2 bases, there was a span of 6 bases. This CDR3 region has 12 residues. In nucleotides, the CDR3 is TGTGCCAGCAGCGCCATTACCTACGAGCAGTACTTC. Encoded protein: CASSAITYEQYF.

Only a few counts were recorded for this clonotype. The gene calls are TRBV6-1 and TRBJ2-5; D is unclear. Between the trimmed V and J ends, which lost 1 base and 4 bases, there was a span of 4 bases. The CDR3 runs to 12 residues. Germline assignment: CDR1 MNHNS and CDR2 SASEGT. The CDR3 DNA is TGTGCCAGCAGTGAAGTAGTAGAGACCCAGTACTTC. Residues: CASSEVVETQYF.

This chain links TRBV5-1 with TRBJ2-1; D perhaps matches TRBD2 (5 bases). From germline, CDR1 is SGHRS and CDR2 YFSETQ. The CDR3 contains 15 residues. Trimming pared 2 bases from V and 7 bases from J, leaving 16 bases between. CDR3: CASSLGFEGGNEQFF. The CDR3 coding sequence is TGCGCCAGCAGCTTAGGTTTCGAGGGTGGAAATGAGCAGTTCTTC.

This clonotype has just a few counts. The chain combines TRBV25-1 with TRBJ2-7; no firm D call. There are 14 residues in the CDR3. The germline CDR1 and CDR2 sequences are MGHDK and SYGVNS. V was trimmed by 0 bases and J by 0 bases, leaving 6 bases between them. The CDR3 coding sequence is TGTGCCAGCAGTGAATACGGTAGCTCCTACGAGCAGTACTTC. Protein product: CASSEYGSSYEQYF.